A selection of T cell receptor beta chains follows, all from one sample in a study of response to subunit inactivated influenza vaccine. TCRdb ran MiXCR on the RT-PCR reads and lists one entry per CDR3 protein. The sample includes roughly 710,000 distinct CDR3 sequences, 14% of them seen just once. The starting material was PBMCs from blood, obtained 14 to 15 days before vaccination. The receptor set was obtained from a man aged 50 to 59 who received an inactivated influenza vaccine. Both conserved end residues are part of each CDR3. The D gene is left open where the match is weak. For some rows the clone size is stated as once, few or many, or as a class when expanded; others skip it.

>.|TRBJ2-1|16|TRBV6-2/TRBV6-3|.
CASRIKPAPSYNEQFF
TGTGCCAGCAGGATAAAGCCCGCACCCTCCTACAATGAGCAGTTCTTC
>.|TRBJ2-2|14|TRBV10-2|many
CASSDQHRGRELFF
TGCGCCAGCAGTGATCAGCACCGGGGACGAGAGCTGTTTTTT
>TRBD2|TRBJ2-3|16|TRBV28|many
CASSHLAGGSTDTQYF
TGTGCCAGCAGTCACCTAGCGGGGGGGAGCACAGATACGCAGTATTTT
>TRBD2|TRBJ2-7|16|TRBV20-1|.
CSARGGASGEASGQYF
TGCAGTGCTAGAGGGGGTGCTAGCGGGGAGGCTTCGGGGCAGTACTTC
>TRBD2|TRBJ2-1|16|TRBV12-3/TRBV12-4|few
CASSSQGLAGYNEQFF
TGTGCCAGCAGTTCCCAAGGACTAGCGGGCTACAATGAGCAGTTCTTC
>.|TRBJ2-7|14|TRBV7-2|many
CASSLGRGTYEQYF
TGTGCCAGCAGCTTAGGGCGCGGTACCTACGAGCAGTACTTC
>TRBD1|TRBJ1-1|15|TRBV30|.
CAWDGQGLRYTEAFF
TGTGCCTGGGATGGACAGGGACTAAGGTACACTGAAGCTTTCTTT
>.|TRBJ1-3|17|TRBV12-3/TRBV12-4|many
CASSHRTQGLSGNTIYF
TGTGCCAGCAGTCATAGAACCCAGGGGCTGAGCGGAAACACCATATATTTT
>TRBD1|TRBJ1-5|13|TRBV12-3/TRBV12-4|few
CASSLGQGVPQHF
TGTGCCAGCAGTTTAGGGCAGGGGGTACCCCAGCATTTT
>.|TRBJ2-1|15|TRBV7-2|few
CASSLAGLSLNEQFF
TGTGCCAGCAGCTTAGCGGGACTCTCGCTAAATGAGCAGTTCTTC
>TRBD1|TRBJ2-1|15|TRBV6-1|many
CASSRTGGAGGEQFF
TGTGCCAGCAGCCGTACAGGGGGCGCAGGGGGTGAGCAGTTCTTC
>TRBD1|TRBJ2-7|14|TRBV7-9|once
CASSPTDRGDEQYF
TGTGCCAGCAGCCCAACGGACAGGGGCGACGAGCAGTACTTC
>.|TRBJ2-3|14|TRBV5-1|few
CASRVSTLTDTQYF
TGCGCCAGCAGGGTGTCTACTCTCACAGATACGCAGTATTTT
>.|TRBJ2-1|12|TRBV30|few
CAWSYGDWKQFF
TGTGCCTGGAGTTATGGGGACTGGAAGCAGTTCTTC
>TRBD2|TRBJ2-5|14|TRBV5-1|.
CASSSGTSKETQYF
TGCGCCAGCAGCAGTGGGACTAGCAAAGAGACCCAGTACTTC
>TRBD1|TRBJ1-5|15|TRBV12-3/TRBV12-4|few
CASSSGQGIDQPQHF
TGTGCCAGCAGTTCCGGACAGGGAATCGATCAGCCCCAGCATTTT
>TRBD2|TRBJ2-2|17|TRBV27|few
CASRPATSGIKVGELFF
TGTGCCAGCAGACCCGCGACTAGCGGGATTAAGGTCGGGGAGCTGTTTTTT
>.|TRBJ2-1|14|TRBV6-2/TRBV6-3|.
CASSYSTVYNEQFF
TGTGCCAGCAGTTACTCGACAGTATACAATGAGCAGTTCTTC
>.|TRBJ2-7|15|TRBV19|.
CASSPQSGPPYEQYF
TGTGCCAGTAGTCCCCAATCTGGGCCTCCCTACGAGCAGTACTTC
>TRBD2|TRBJ2-2|15|TRBV20-1|.
CSAGTSELNTGELFF
TGCAGTGCCGGGACTAGCGAATTGAACACCGGGGAGCTGTTTTTT
>.|TRBJ2-3|14|TRBV7-7|.
CASSLGSSGDTQYF
TGTGCTAGCAGCTTAGGGTCGAGTGGGGATACGCAGTATTTT
>TRBD2|TRBJ2-3|15|TRBV27|many
CATLSGRFSTDTQYF
TGTGCCACCCTCAGCGGGAGGTTCAGCACAGATACGCAGTATTTT
>TRBD1|TRBJ2-6|14|TRBV5-1|.
CASSGGAGANVLTF
TGCGCCAGCTCAGGGGGCGCTGGGGCCAACGTCCTGACTTTC
>TRBD1|TRBJ2-7|12|TRBV20-1|many
CSAWTGVHEQYF
TGCAGTGCTTGGACAGGGGTGCACGAGCAGTACTTC
>TRBD1|TRBJ2-5|15|TRBV10-3|.
CAISESRQGSETQYF
TGTGCCATCAGTGAGTCGAGACAGGGGTCCGAGACCCAGTACTTC
>TRBD1|TRBJ1-1|15|TRBV3-1|few
CASSPDRAFDPEAFF
TGTGCCAGCAGCCCTGACAGGGCGTTTGACCCTGAAGCTTTCTTT
>.|TRBJ2-5|14|TRBV7-9|many
CASSRSGVGETQYF
TGTGCCAGCAGCCGCTCGGGAGTAGGGGAGACCCAGTACTTC
>TRBD2|TRBJ2-7|14|TRBV2|many
CASRASGSSYEQYF
TGTGCCAGCAGGGCTAGCGGTTCCTCCTACGAGCAGTACTTC
>.|TRBJ2-4|15|TRBV5-1|.
CATGRQGLAKNIQYF
TGCGCCACCGGGAGACAGGGTTTAGCCAAAAACATTCAGTACTTC
>.|TRBJ1-5|15|TRBV7-8|.
CASSLEDRLNQPQHF
TGTGCCAGCAGCTTAGAGGACAGACTCAATCAGCCCCAGCATTTT
>TRBD2|TRBJ2-2|15|TRBV9|few
CASSVRGRATGELFF
TGTGCCAGCAGCGTACGGGGGAGGGCCACCGGGGAGCTGTTTTTT
>TRBD1|TRBJ1-2|15|TRBV6-5|few
CASSYTFTGGNGYTF
TGTGCCAGCAGTTACACGTTCACAGGGGGCAATGGCTACACCTTC
>.|TRBJ2-1|13|TRBV20-1|.
CSAMANSYNEQFF
TGCAGTGCGATGGCGAACTCCTACAATGAGCAGTTCTTC
>TRBD2|TRBJ2-5|14|TRBV29-1|few
CSVVGEGSQETQYF
TGCAGCGTTGTAGGGGAGGGATCCCAAGAGACCCAGTACTTC
>TRBD1|TRBJ1-5|16|TRBV4-3|few
CASSQDHQGGGQPQHF
TGCGCCAGCAGCCAAGATCACCAAGGGGGCGGACAGCCCCAGCATTTT
>TRBD2|TRBJ2-7|16|TRBV4-3|few
CASSQSPLAGVFEQYF
TGCGCCAGCAGCCAAAGTCCGCTCGCGGGAGTGTTCGAGCAGTACTTC
>TRBD1|TRBJ1-5|18|TRBV6-1|few
CASRHDRVGDYSNQPQHF
TGTGCCAGCAGACATGACAGGGTCGGGGACTATAGCAATCAGCCCCAGCATTTT
>.|TRBJ2-5|17|TRBV5-1|few
CASSLGMLAGQQETQYF
TGCGCCAGCAGCTTGGGGATGCTCGCGGGCCAACAAGAGACCCAGTACTTC
>.|TRBJ2-3|16|TRBV3-1|.
CASSQEKGRGTDTQYF
TGTGCCAGCAGCCAAGAGAAGGGGCGAGGCACAGATACGCAGTATTTT
>TRBD2|TRBJ2-7|15|TRBV6-5|.
CASSYGSGRAYEQYF
TGTGCCAGCAGTTACGGTAGCGGGAGGGCCTACGAGCAGTACTTC
>.|TRBJ2-2|15|TRBV20-1|few
CSALMGAGNTGELFF
TGCAGTGCTTTAATGGGGGCTGGGAACACCGGGGAGCTGTTTTTT
>.|TRBJ1-6|16|TRBV12-3/TRBV12-4|.
CASSDSRDPYNSPLHF
TGTGCCAGCAGCGACTCGAGGGACCCATATAATTCACCCCTCCACTTT
>.|TRBJ1-1|13|TRBV20-1|many
CSAARVGGTEAFF
TGCAGTGCTGCGAGGGTAGGAGGGACTGAAGCTTTCTTT
>TRBD2|TRBJ2-5|18|TRBV6-2/TRBV6-3|few
CASSYSMSSGEWRETQYF
TGTGCCAGCAGTTACTCGATGTCTAGCGGAGAATGGCGAGAGACCCAGTACTTC
>TRBD1|TRBJ1-1|13|TRBV20-1|many
CSAAGTGGTEAFF
TGCAGTGCTGCTGGGACAGGGGGCACTGAAGCTTTCTTT
>.|TRBJ1-3|15|TRBV4-3|.
CASSQGTSTGNTIYF
TGCGCCAGCAGCCAAGGCACAAGTACTGGAAACACCATATATTTT
>TRBD1|TRBJ2-1|15|TRBV28|.
CASSPLRDRYNEQFF
TGTGCCAGCAGTCCCCTACGGGACAGATACAATGAGCAGTTCTTC
>TRBD2|TRBJ2-3|15|TRBV6-6|many
CASSRLAGPTDTQYF
TGTGCCAGCAGCCGACTAGCGGGGCCCACAGATACGCAGTATTTT